The T cell receptor beta chain described here comes from a study of blood T cell repertoires in COVID-19. About the study: T cells, B-cell-depleted T cells, or PBMCs provided the cDNA or gDNA that served as material.

This CDR3 comprises 14 residues. Between the trimmed V and J ends, which lost 3 bases and 2 bases, there was a span of 8 bases. Germline V gene data show CDR1 as SGHAT and CDR2 as FQNNGV. Assay: immunoSEQ multiplex PCR; the TCRdb copy retains only in-frame clones and omits some. The sample lists approximately 100,000 clones; 75% to 90% were seen once. Material for sequencing was peripheral blood. The gene calls are TRBV11-2 and TRBJ1-3; D call uncertain. This clonotype originated in an elderly woman with acute or convalescent COVID-19. CDR3 DNA: TGTGCCAGCAGCTTGCAGATCGCTGGAAACACCATATATTTT. The encoded protein is CASSLQIAGNTIYF.